Presented here are 9 T cell receptor beta chains from one specimen sequenced in a study of control samples from healthy donors and cancer patients. Libraries were prepared by immunoSEQ multiplex PCR; TCRdb keeps only in-frame clonotypes and omits some of them. In the table there are 130,000 or so clones, 94% of which are singletons. The sample consisted of blood. The receptors shown here come from a man in his forties in good health.

A remark on this clone: The junction does not match germline at one end; this may be a read error. The rearrangement uses TRBV6-6 and TRBJ2-2; D is possibly TRBD2 (6 bases). CDR1 and CDR2 from the germline V gene are MNHNY and SVGAGI (reference sequence). The CDR3 sequence is 16 residues long. The CDR3 region is CASSYKAGGNSGELFF. For the CDR3, the DNA is TGTGCCAGCAGTTATAAGGCTGGGGGGAACTCCGGGGAGCTGTTTTTT.

The chain has TRBV15 and TRBJ1-5, with 8 bases identical to TRBD1. Germline lookup yields CDR1 LNHNV and CDR2 YYDKDF (reference sequence). V shed 4 bases and J 0 bases; nucleotides not matched to a gene: 5. The length of the CDR3 is 16 residues. This CDR3 reads CATSTRGLYSNQPQHF. DNA of the CDR3: TGTGCCACCAGCACCAGGGGGCTTTATAGCAATCAGCCCCAGCATTTT.

The J gene is TRBJ1-1, the V gene TRBV5-8; 9 positions agree with TRBD1. CDR3 length equals 14 residues. Germline CDR1 reads SGHTS; CDR2 reads YDEGEE. J lost 6 bases, V lost 0 bases, and 3 bases had no gene match. The CDR3 DNA follows: TGTGCCAGCAGCTTGGTACAGGGGGCCTCTGAAGCTTTCTTT. As protein: CASSLVQGASEAFF.

The CDR3 sequence: CASSDGQGRSTDTQYF. The CDR3 coding sequence is TGTGCCAGCAGTGACGGACAGGGGAGGAGCACAGATACGCAGTATTTT. The chain employs TRBV28 and TRBJ2-3, with 9 bases matching TRBD1. The CDR3 length is 16 residues. The V gene end was trimmed by 5 bases and the J gene end by 0 bases; junction bases not matched to a gene: 6. Germline V gene data show CDR1 as MDHEN and CDR2 as SYDVKM.

J is TRBJ2-3 and V is TRBV6-2 or TRBV6-3, with TRBD1 matching over 10 bases. The CDR3 has 19 amino acids. Germline V gene sequence: CDR1 MNHEY, CDR2 SVGEGT. V shed 4 bases, J shed 4 bases, and the junction held 17 bases outside the gene matches. The CDR3 DNA is TGTGCCAGCAGTTCGACAGGGGGCGAAATAGGGTTGGCCCCAGATACGCAGTATTTT. This sequence encodes CASSSTGGEIGLAPDTQYF.

Only a few counts were recorded for this clone. The chain links TRBV7-9 to TRBJ2-5; unclear D gene. Trimming removed 5 bases from V and 3 bases from J, with 7 bases in between. The CDR3 sequence is 12 residues long. Per the germline V gene, CDR1 is SEHNR and CDR2 is FQNEAQ (reference sequence). The chain's CDR3 is CASSREEETQYF. CDR3 nucleotide sequence: TGTGCCAGCAGCCGAGAGGAAGAGACCCAGTACTTC.

The chain uses TRBV14 and TRBJ2-5, with 12 bases that match TRBD1. CDR3 size: 19 residues. Trimming took 1 base from V and 5 from J; bases not matched to a gene: 14. Germline CDR1 and CDR2: SGHDN and FVKESK. CDR3 loop: CASSQVVYGDRGRSETQYF. The DNA for the CDR3 is TGTGCCAGCAGCCAAGTGGTTTATGGGGACAGGGGGCGGTCGGAGACCCAGTACTTC.

This chain connects TRBV25-1 to TRBJ1-5; possibly TRBD1 for D (6 bases). The CDR3 extends over 14 amino acids. Germline V gene lookup returns CDR1 MGHDK and CDR2 SYGVNS. V lost 6 bases and J lost 6, with 15 bases in between. The CDR3 DNA sequence: TGTGCCAGCAGACCTCCAGGGGAAGGTCAGCCCCAGCATTTT. Protein: CASRPPGEGQPQHF.

CDR3 sequence reads: CASSSRSGKGETQYF. In DNA form, the CDR3 reads TGTGCCAGCAGCTCCCGTAGCGGGAAGGGAGAGACCCAGTACTTC. This chain links TRBV5-5 with TRBJ2-5; TRBD2 matches at 8 bases. The ends lost 3 bases at V and 4 bases at J; junction bases unmatched: 8. The CDR3 covers 15 residues. Per the germline V gene, CDR1 is SGHKS and CDR2 is YYEKEE (reference sequence).